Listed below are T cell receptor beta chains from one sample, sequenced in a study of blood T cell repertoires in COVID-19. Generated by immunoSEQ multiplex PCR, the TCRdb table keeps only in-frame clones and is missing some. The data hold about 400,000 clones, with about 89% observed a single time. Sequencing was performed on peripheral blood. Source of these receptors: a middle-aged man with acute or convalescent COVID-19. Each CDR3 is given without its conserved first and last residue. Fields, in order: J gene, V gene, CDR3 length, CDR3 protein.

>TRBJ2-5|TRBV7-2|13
ASRDSGGDQETQY
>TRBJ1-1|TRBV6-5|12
ASSARETSTEAF
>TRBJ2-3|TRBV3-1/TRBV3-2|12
ASSQARGSDTQY
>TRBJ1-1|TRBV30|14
AWSARRGNMNTEAF
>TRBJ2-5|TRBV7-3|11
ASSYGQGETQY
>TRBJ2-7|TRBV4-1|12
ASSPDRGAYEQY
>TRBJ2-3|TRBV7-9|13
ASSTGQGARDTQY
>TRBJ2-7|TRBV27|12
ASSLGGAPYEQY
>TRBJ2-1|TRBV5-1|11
ASSKTGGDEQF
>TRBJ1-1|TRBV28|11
ASSPQWGRGTF
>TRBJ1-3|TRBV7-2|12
ASSFDRAGNTIY
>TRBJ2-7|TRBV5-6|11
ASSLDYSYEQY
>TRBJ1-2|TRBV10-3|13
AISPEARSTRGYT
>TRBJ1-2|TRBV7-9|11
ASSSMQGLGYT
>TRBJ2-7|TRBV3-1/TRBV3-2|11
ASSQDPSYEQY
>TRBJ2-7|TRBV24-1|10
ATSLGRQWVN
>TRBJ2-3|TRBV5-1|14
ASSLQGYSVTDTQY
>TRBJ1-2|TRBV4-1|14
ASSHTPGQGPYGYT
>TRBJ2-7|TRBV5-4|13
ASSFGGISSYEQY
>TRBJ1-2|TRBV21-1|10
ARRDKDYGYT
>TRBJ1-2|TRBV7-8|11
ASSLWSGDGYT
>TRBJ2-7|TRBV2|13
ASSWDRGFAYEQY
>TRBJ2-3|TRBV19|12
ASSIPGGTDTQY
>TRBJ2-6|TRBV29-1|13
SVGTGYPGANVLT
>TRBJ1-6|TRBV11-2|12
ASSPYRENSPLH
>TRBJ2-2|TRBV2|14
ASSDRGLAATGELF
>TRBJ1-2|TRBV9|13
ASSAETGKNYGYT
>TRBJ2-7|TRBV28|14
ASSRDHGQGGDEQY
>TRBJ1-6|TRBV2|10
ASSLSSSPLH
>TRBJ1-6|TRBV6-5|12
ASTNRNTNSPLH
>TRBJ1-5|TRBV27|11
ASAGGGVQPQH
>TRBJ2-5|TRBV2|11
ASSEEGQETQY
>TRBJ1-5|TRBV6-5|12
ASTQDRFNQPQH
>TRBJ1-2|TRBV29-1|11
SVEDRGQNGYT
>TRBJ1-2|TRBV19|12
ASSAGTGHYGYT
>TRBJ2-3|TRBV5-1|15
ASSWRPGRELTDTQY
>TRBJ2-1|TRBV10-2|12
ASSESASFNEQF
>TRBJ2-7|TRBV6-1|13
ASSEGAGEGYEQY
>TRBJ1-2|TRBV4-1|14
ASSPDLGTADYGYT
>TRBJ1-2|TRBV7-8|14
ASSPRVGGSSNGYT
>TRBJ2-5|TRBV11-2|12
ASSNSGTFETQY
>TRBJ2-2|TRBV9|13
ASSPRVANTGELF
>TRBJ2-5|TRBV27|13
ASSLASGNQETQY
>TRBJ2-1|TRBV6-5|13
ASSYGTSGRVEQF
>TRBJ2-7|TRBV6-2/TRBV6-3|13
ASSSRLPWAYEQY
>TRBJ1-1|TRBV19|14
ASRRRDVKVNTEAF
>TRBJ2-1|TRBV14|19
ASSQTLGQLAGRSSYNEQF
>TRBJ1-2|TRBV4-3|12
ASSPYPGDYGYT
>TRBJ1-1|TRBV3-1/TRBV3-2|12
AILCDSMNTEAF
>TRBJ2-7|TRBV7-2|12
ASSLAATTYEQY
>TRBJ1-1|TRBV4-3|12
ASSQDPGDTEAF
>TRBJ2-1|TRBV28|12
ASTRRGPYNEQF
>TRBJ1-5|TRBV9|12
ASSVAGDNQPQH
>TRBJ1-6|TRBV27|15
ASSFSIRGADNSPLH
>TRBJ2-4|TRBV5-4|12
ASSLGGSKNIQY
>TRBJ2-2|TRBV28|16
ASRPNPQTGGSTGELF
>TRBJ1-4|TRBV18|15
ASSPAQTGATNEKLF